The entry below gives a single T cell receptor (beta chain) sequence along with its context. This specimen belongs to a study of siplizumab effects on memory and regulatory T cells. The CDR3 has 14 amino acids. Germline loops: CDR1 MNHNS, CDR2 SASEGT. V shed 4 bases and J shed 1 base, with 10 bases lying between them. Sequenced by immunoSEQ multiplex PCR; TCRdb stores in-frame clones only, minus some. The sample consists of nearly 95,000 clones, 90% to 95% of them appearing once. The receptor was isolated from a human donor in good health. The specimen was non-Treg CD4+ T cells sorted from blood. This chain links TRBV6-1 with TRBJ1-1; D remains ambiguous. The CDR3 is CASSVGSQNTEAFF. In DNA, the CDR3 is TGTGCCAGCAGTGTGGGCAGTCAGAACACTGAAGCTTTCTTT.